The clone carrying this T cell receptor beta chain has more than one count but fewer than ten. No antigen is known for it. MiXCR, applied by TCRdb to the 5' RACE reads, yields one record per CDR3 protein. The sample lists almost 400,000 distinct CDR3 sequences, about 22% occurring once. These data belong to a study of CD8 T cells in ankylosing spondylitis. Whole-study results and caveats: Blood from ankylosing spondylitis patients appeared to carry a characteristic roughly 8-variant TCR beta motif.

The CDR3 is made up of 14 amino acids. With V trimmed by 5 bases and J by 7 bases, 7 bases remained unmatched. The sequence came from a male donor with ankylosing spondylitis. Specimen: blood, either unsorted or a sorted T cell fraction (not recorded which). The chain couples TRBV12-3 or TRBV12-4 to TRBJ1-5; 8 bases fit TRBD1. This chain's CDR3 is CASSPGTGRQPQHF. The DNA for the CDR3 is TGTGCCAGCAGTCCAGGGACAGGTCGGCAGCCCCAGCATTTT.